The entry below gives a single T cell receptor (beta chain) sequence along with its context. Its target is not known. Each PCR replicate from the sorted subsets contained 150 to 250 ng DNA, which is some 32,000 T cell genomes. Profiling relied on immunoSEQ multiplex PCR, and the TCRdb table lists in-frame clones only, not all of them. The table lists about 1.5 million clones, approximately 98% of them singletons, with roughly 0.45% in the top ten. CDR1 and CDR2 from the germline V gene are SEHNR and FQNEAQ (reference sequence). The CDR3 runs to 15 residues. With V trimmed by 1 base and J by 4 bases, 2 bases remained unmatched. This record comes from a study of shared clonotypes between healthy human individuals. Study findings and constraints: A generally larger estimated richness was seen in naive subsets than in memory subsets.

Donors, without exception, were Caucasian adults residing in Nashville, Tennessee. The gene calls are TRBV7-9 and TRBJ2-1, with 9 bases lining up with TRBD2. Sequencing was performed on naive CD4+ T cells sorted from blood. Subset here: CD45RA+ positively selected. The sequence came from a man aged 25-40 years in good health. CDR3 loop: CASSLGGRGYNEQFF. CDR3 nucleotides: TGTGCCAGCAGCTTAGGCGGGAGGGGATACAATGAGCAGTTCTTC. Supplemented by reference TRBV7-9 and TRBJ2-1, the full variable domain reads DTGVSQNPRHKITKRGQNVTFRCDPISEHNRLYWYRQTLGQGPEFLTYFQNEAQLEKSRLLSDRFSAERPKGSFSTLEIQRTEQGDSAMYLCASSLGGRGYNEQFFGPGTRLTVL.